Listed below are T cell receptor beta chains from one sample, sequenced in a study of tumor-infiltrating lymphocytes in localized non-small cell lung cancer. Libraries were prepared by immunoSEQ multiplex PCR; TCRdb keeps only in-frame clonotypes and omits some of them. The sample has some 6,700 clones; 65% to 75% are singletons. Sequencing was done on a sample of lung tumor tissue. The source is a human donor with non-small cell lung cancer. Each CDR3 is given with its conserved first and last residue. D genes are given only for firm matches. A row's size may be missing; if present it is once, few, many or a size class.

>TRBJ1-5|NA|NA|TRBV6-5
TGTGCCAGCAGCCGGACCGGGGATAGCAATCAGCCCCAGCATTTT
CASSRTGDSNQPQHF
>TRBJ2-7|TRBD2|NA|TRBV2
TGTGCCAGCAATGGACTAGCGGGAGTGAGGCAGTACTTC
CASNGLAGVRQYF
>TRBJ1-1|TRBD1|NA|TRBV2
TGTGCCAGCAGCGCTTCCGGGACAGGGGGGACTGAAGCTTTCTTT
CASSASGTGGTEAFF
>TRBJ1-5|NA|NA|TRBV7-1
TGTGCCAGCAGCCGCGGTGCAGGTTCCCAGCATTTT
CASSRGAGSQHF
>TRBJ2-2|NA|NA|TRBV27
TGTGCCAGCAGTTTAGAGGGGCGGGCCGGGGAGCTGTTTTTT
CASSLEGRAGELFF
>TRBJ1-2|TRBD1|NA|TRBV6-5
TGTGCCAGCAGTTCCCAGGGGGCGATTCGTGGCTACACCTTC
CASSSQGAIRGYTF
>TRBJ2-4|TRBD1|NA|TRBV14
TGTGCCAGCAGCCGGGGACAGGGGAGGACAAAAAACATTCAGTACTTC
CASSRGQGRTKNIQYF
>TRBJ1-5|NA|NA|TRBV19
TGTGCCAGTAGACCATTACTCGGCAGCAATCAGCCCCAGCATTTT
CASRPLLGSNQPQHF
>TRBJ1-1|NA|NA|TRBV7-9
TGTGCCAGCAGCTTGTTGTCGGGCGCCAAGCAAGCTTTCTTT
CASSLLSGAKQAFF
>TRBJ1-6|NA|NA|TRBV11-2
TGTGCCAGCAGCTTGGGTGGGCCCCTCCACTTT
CASSLGGPLHF
>TRBJ2-1|NA|NA|TRBV9
TGTGCCAGCAGCGCCGAGGGGAACTCCTACAATGAGCAGTTCTTC
CASSAEGNSYNEQFF
>TRBJ2-7|NA|NA|TRBV19
TGTGCCAGTAGCCCCTCCGGGACAAGTATCTACGAGCAGTACTTC
CASSPSGTSIYEQYF
>TRBJ2-6|NA|NA|TRBV19
TGTGCCAGTAGTTTGTCCAGGGGCTCTGGGGCCAACGTCCTGACTTTC
CASSLSRGSGANVLTF
>TRBJ1-1|NA|NA|TRBV7-9
TGTGCCAGCAGCTTCAGCGGGGGGAACACTGAAGCTTTCTTT
CASSFSGGNTEAFF
>TRBJ1-1|NA|NA|TRBV4-3
TGCGCCAGCAGCCAAGGGGTGGGGCGGACTGAAGCTTTCTTT
CASSQGVGRTEAFF
>TRBJ2-4|NA|NA|TRBV2
TGTGCCAGCAGTCTGACACTGGTAGCCAAAAACATTCAGTACTTC
CASSLTLVAKNIQYF
>TRBJ1-3|NA|NA|TRBV10-3
TGTGCCATCAGTCCCCAGGGGCCCGCTGGAAACACCATATATTTT
CAISPQGPAGNTIYF
>TRBJ1-1|NA|NA|TRBV19
TGTGCCAGTAATAGAGAGGGAAGGTACACTGAAGCTTTCTTT
CASNREGRYTEAFF
>TRBJ1-2|NA|NA|TRBV6-5
TGTGCCAGCAGTCGTCTGGGGTCCCCTCACACCTTC
CASSRLGSPHTF
>TRBJ1-1|NA|NA|TRBV28
TGTGCCAGCAGTCTTAACATGAACACTGAAGCTTTCTTT
CASSLNMNTEAFF
>TRBJ1-2|NA|NA|TRBV5-1
TGCGCCAGCAGCTTGAGACAGTTCTATGGCTACACCTTC
CASSLRQFYGYTF
>TRBJ1-4|NA|NA|TRBV10-3
TGTGCCATCACCGAGTCAGTAGGGTTAAATGAAAAACTGTTTTTT
CAITESVGLNEKLFF
>TRBJ1-6|NA|once|TRBV30
TGTGCCTGGAGTTCGGACCGGGCAGGGTACCATAATTCACCCCTCCACTTT
CAWSSDRAGYHNSPLHF
>TRBJ2-7|NA|NA|TRBV30
TGTGCCTGGAGTGTAGTGGGCTACGAGCAGTACTTC
CAWSVVGYEQYF
>TRBJ1-4|NA|NA|TRBV27
TGTGCCAGCAGCATTGACAACGCTAATGAAAAACTGTTTTTT
CASSIDNANEKLFF